A selection of T cell receptor beta chains follows, all from one sample in a study of monozygotic twins with inflammatory bowel disease. For each CDR3 protein, TCRdb gives one entry from its re-call of the 5' RACE reads, without DNA. Across approximately 120,000 distinct CDR3 sequences, the top ten clones capture around 12% of the sample. Sequenced sample: blood. The source is a human donor with ulcerative colitis or Crohn's disease, or a healthy co-twin of an affected twin (not recorded which). The CDR3 runs from the conserved cysteine through the conserved F or W.

J gene | CDR3 length | V gene | CDR3 protein
TRBJ1-2 | 13 | TRBV12-3/TRBV12-4 | CASSVNSHYGYTF
TRBJ1-1 | 12 | TRBV5-1 | CASSPGQGEAFF
TRBJ1-2 | 15 | TRBV7-2 | CASSPGQASTYGYTF
TRBJ1-1 | 14 | TRBV7-2 | CASSFDRGPTEAFF
TRBJ2-1 | 16 | TRBV11-2 | CTSSLGASGGVNEQFF
TRBJ1-1 | 13 | TRBV12-3/TRBV12-4 | CASSRTGEGEDFF
TRBJ2-6 | 17 | TRBV19 | CASEAGQRVSGANVLTF
TRBJ2-5 | 13 | TRBV11-2 | CASRRGLQETQYF
TRBJ2-1 | 14 | TRBV11-3 | CASSPRSSYNEQFF
TRBJ1-5 | 15 | TRBV12-3/TRBV12-4 | CASSLQGDLGQPQHF
TRBJ2-5 | 16 | TRBV15 | CATSRVVQVFGETQYF
TRBJ2-5 | 15 | TRBV20-1 | CSARGPGGLEETQYF
TRBJ2-1 | 15 | TRBV12-3/TRBV12-4 | CASSLSRRQYNEQFF
TRBJ2-1 | 13 | TRBV5-6 | CASGLTGSNEQFF
TRBJ2-7 | 12 | TRBV20-1 | CSAVDRVHEQYF
TRBJ2-1 | 17 | TRBV29-1 | CSVGRTNRGRYDNEQFF
TRBJ2-2 | 15 | TRBV28 | CASEEPGTSEMELFF
TRBJ2-7 | 17 | TRBV7-9 | CASSLVVLAGGPGEQYF
TRBJ2-1 | 14 | TRBV25-1 | CASSDLRGDYEQFF
TRBJ2-5 | 15 | TRBV7-3 | CASSSSGGSQETQYF
TRBJ2-7 | 16 | TRBV12-3/TRBV12-4 | CASSLRASGIGYEQYF
TRBJ2-7 | 15 | TRBV12-3/TRBV12-4 | CASSKGRTGLYEQYF
TRBJ2-2 | 15 | TRBV12-3/TRBV12-4 | CASSYRSGWSGELFF